Shown below are 11 T cell receptor beta chains from a single sample sequenced in a study of T cell responses to AZD1222 COVID-19 vaccine. Sequenced by immunoSEQ multiplex PCR; TCRdb stores in-frame clones only, minus some. The sample has more than 80,000 clones, around 87% seen once. Sequences were derived from peripheral blood, sampled 28 days after the second AZD1222 dose. The receptors stem from an adult who received the AZD1222 COVID-19 vaccine.

V usage is TRBV18 and J usage is TRBJ2-1; 8 bases agree with TRBD1. The CDR3 has 16 residues. CDR1 is KGHSH, CDR2 LQKENI, per germline. The junction had 11 bases not matched to a gene; V was cut back by 2 bases and J by 8 bases. DNA for the CDR3: TGTGCCAGCTCACCAAGACGTTACACAGGGGGGCATGAGCAGTTCTTC. Its protein is CASSPRRYTGGHEQFF.

The chain is built from TRBV7-9 and TRBJ1-2, with D maybe TRBD1 (5 bases). Germline V gene lookup returns CDR1 SEHNR and CDR2 FQNEAQ (reference sequence). CDR3 length equals 14 residues. V gave up 1 base and J gave up 5 bases, with 11 bases separating them. CDR3 residues: CASSLDRGIYGYTF. In DNA form, the CDR3 reads TGTGCCAGCAGCTTAGATCGGGGGATATATGGCTACACCTTC.

This clone was counted a single time. The V and J genes are TRBV3-1 (or the pseudogene TRBV3-2) and TRBJ2-3, with 8 bases matching TRBD2. CDR1 is LGHDT and CDR2 is YNNKEL in the germline V gene (reference sequence). The CDR3 is 15 amino acids. Trimming removed 5 bases from V and 2 bases from J; junction bases left unmatched: 6. The chain's CDR3 is CASSDGTRLTDTQYF. CDR3 in DNA: TGTGCCAGCAGCGACGGGACTAGACTCACAGATACGCAGTATTTT.

The chain is built from TRBV7-9 and TRBJ1-6; 7 bases align to TRBD1. Germline CDR1 and CDR2: SEHNR and FQNEAQ (reference sequence). This CDR3 contains 14 residues. Losses at the gene ends were 2 bases for V and 7 bases for J; bases not matched to a gene: 2. DNA for the CDR3: TGTGCCAGCAGCTTAAGGGGACAGAATTCACCCCTCCACTTT. Protein sequence: CASSLRGQNSPLHF.

V and J are TRBV12-3 or TRBV12-4 and TRBJ1-6, with D tentatively TRBD1 (6 bases). The CDR3 totals 13 residues. The ends were cut back, 6 bases at V and 7 bases at J, with 10 bases in the middle. CDR3 DNA: TGTGCCAGCAGAGATACAGGGAATTCACCCCTCCACTTT. Its translation is CASRDTGNSPLHF.

The chain employs TRBV7-2 and TRBJ1-2; no firm D call. This CDR3 comprises 11 residues. Germline loops: CDR1 SGHTA, CDR2 FQGNSA. Trimming removed 2 bases from V and 10 bases from J, with 8 bases in between. The CDR3: CASSLRLDYTF. The DNA for the CDR3 is TGTGCCAGCAGCTTAAGGTTGGACTACACCTTC.

This clone was counted between two and nine times. The chain employs TRBV19 and TRBJ2-7, with 7 bases lining up with TRBD1. Germline CDR1 is LNHDA and CDR2 is SQIVND (reference sequence). Trimming cost V 8 bases and J 0 bases; bases outside gene matches: 4. The CDR3 extends over 13 amino acids. The CDR3 DNA reads TGTGCCAGTTTGGGGACAGACTCCTACGAGCAGTACTTC. It yields the protein CASLGTDSYEQYF.

The rearrangement links TRBV5-1 to TRBJ1-1; no clear D gene. Germline values: CDR1 SGHRS, CDR2 YFSETQ. The ends were cut back, 1 base at V and 1 base at J, with 8 bases in the middle. The CDR3 is 14 residues long. The CDR3 DNA sequence: TGCGCCAGCAGCTTGTTTTCGGAGAACACTGAAGCTTTCTTT. Protein: CASSLFSENTEAFF.

The rearrangement links TRBV6-2 or TRBV6-3 to TRBJ1-1; no definite D call. This CDR3 is 14 amino acids long. Trimming pared 2 bases from V and 1 base from J, leaving 8 bases between. Germline CDR1 is MNHEY and CDR2 is SVGEGT. CDR3 residues: CASSYRGRNTEAFF. The CDR3 DNA is TGTGCCAGCAGTTACAGAGGAAGGAACACTGAAGCTTTCTTT.

The rearrangement links TRBV2 to TRBJ2-1; TRBD2 matches 7 bases. The CDR3 extends over 11 amino acids. Per germline, CDR1 SNHLY and CDR2 FYNNEI. V shed 6 bases, J shed 12 bases, and the junction held 5 bases outside the gene matches. CDR3 DNA sequence: TGTGCCAGCAGCATATCTAGCGGGCAGTTCTTC. This gives the protein CASSISSGQFF. Looking up the rest from reference TRBV2 and TRBJ2-1 gives the full variable domain: EPEVTQTPSHQVTQMGQEVILRCVPISNHLYFYWYRQILGQKVEFLVSFYNNEISEKSEIFDDQFSVERPDGSNFTLKIRSTKLEDSAMYFCASSISSGQFFGPGTRLTVL.

V is TRBV5-1 and J is TRBJ2-2; 9 bases are a match to TRBD1. The germline CDR1 and CDR2 sequences are SGHRS and YFSETQ. Trimming took 4 bases from V and 0 from J; bases not matched to a gene: 1. The CDR3 extends over 15 amino acids. CDR3 nucleotides: TGCGCCAGCAGCGGGACAGGGTCGAACACCGGGGAGCTGTTTTTT. It translates to CASSGTGSNTGELFF.